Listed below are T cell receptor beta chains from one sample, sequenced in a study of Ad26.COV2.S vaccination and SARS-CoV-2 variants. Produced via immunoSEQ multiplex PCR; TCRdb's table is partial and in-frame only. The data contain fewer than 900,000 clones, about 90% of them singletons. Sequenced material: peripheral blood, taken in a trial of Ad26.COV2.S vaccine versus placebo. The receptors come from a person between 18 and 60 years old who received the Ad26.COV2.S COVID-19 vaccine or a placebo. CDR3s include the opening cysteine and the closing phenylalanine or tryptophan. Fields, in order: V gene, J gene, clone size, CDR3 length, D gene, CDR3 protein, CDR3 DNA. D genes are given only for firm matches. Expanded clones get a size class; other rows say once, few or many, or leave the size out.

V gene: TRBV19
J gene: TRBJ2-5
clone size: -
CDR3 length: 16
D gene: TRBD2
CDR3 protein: CASRRTSGPWGETQYF
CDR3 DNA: TGTGCCAGTAGGAGGACTAGCGGGCCATGGGGGGAGACCCAGTACTTC

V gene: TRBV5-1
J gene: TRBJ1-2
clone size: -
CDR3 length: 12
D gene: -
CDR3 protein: CASSQGGNGYTF
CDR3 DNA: TGCGCCAGCAGCCAGGGAGGGAATGGCTACACCTTC

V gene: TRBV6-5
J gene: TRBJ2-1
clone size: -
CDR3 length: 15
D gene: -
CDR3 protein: CASSYRESSYNEQFF
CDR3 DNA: TGTGCCAGCAGTTACAGGGAAAGCTCCTACAATGAGCAGTTCTTC

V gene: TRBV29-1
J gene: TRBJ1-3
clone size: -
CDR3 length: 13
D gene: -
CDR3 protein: CSVGGLPGNTIYF
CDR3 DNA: TGCAGCGTTGGTGGCTTACCTGGAAACACCATATATTTT

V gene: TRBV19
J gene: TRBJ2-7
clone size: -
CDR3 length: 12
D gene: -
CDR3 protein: CASSIGFGEQYF
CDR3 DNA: TGTGCCAGTAGTATAGGTTTTGGCGAGCAGTACTTC

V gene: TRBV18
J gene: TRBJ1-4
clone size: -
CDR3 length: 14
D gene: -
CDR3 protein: CASSPLRQEEKLFF
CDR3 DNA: TGTGCCAGCTCACCCTTGCGACAGGAAGAAAAACTGTTTTTT

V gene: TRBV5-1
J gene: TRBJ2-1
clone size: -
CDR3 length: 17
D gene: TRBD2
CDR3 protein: CASSLSAGGSSYNEQFF
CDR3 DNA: TGCGCCAGCAGCTTATCGGCGGGAGGGAGCTCCTACAATGAGCAGTTCTTC

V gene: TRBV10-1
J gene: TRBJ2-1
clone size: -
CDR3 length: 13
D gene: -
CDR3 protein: CASSEAWYNEQFF
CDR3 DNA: TGCGCCAGCAGTGAAGCCTGGTACAATGAGCAGTTCTTC

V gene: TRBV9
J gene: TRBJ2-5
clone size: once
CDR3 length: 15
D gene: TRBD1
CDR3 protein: CASSVDPGGRETQYF
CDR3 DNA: TGTGCCAGCAGCGTAGATCCAGGGGGCCGGGAGACCCAGTACTTC

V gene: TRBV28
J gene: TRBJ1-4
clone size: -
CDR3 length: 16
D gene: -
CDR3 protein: CASSLIRGGTNEKLFF
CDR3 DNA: TGTGCCAGCAGTTTAATTCGAGGAGGAACTAATGAAAAACTGTTTTTT

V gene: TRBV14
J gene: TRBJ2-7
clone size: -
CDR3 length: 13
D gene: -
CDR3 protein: CASSQVAVYEQYF
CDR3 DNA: TGTGCCAGCAGCCAAGTCGCGGTCTACGAGCAGTACTTC

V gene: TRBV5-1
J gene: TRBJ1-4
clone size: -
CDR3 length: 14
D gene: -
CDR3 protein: CASSPGGGDEKLFF
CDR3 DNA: TGCGCCAGCAGCCCCGGGGGGGGAGATGAAAAACTGTTTTTT

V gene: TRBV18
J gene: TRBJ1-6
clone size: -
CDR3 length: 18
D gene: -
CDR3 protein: CASSPKMDSSGGNSPLHF
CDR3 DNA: TGTGCCAGCTCACCGAAGATGGACAGCTCCGGTGGAAATTCACCCCTCCACTTT

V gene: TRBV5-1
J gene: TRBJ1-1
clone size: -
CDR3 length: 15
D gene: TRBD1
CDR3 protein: CASSWGEQGRTEAFF
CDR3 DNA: TGCGCCAGCAGCTGGGGGGAACAGGGGCGGACTGAAGCTTTCTTT

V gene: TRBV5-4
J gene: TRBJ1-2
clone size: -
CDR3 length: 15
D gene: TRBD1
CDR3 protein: CASSLGDREAYGYTF
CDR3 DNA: TGTGCCAGCAGCTTGGGGGACAGGGAGGCCTATGGCTACACCTTC

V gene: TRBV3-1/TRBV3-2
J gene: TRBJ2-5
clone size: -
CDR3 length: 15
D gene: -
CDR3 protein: CASSPRGRQRETQYF
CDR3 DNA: TGTGCCAGCAGCCCCCGGGGACGACAACGCGAGACCCAGTACTTC

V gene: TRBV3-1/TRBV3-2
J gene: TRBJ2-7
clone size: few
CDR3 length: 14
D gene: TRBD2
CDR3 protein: CASSGTSGSYEQYF
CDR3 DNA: TGTGCCAGCTCAGGAACTAGCGGGAGTTACGAGCAGTACTTC

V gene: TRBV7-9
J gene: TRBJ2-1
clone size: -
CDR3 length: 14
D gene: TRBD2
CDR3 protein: CASSLLGRGNEQFF
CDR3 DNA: TGTGCCAGCAGCTTACTCGGGAGGGGAAATGAGCAGTTCTTC

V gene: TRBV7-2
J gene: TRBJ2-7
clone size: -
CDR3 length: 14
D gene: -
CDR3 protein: CASSLEGWSYEQYF
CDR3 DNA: TGTGCCAGCAGCTTAGAGGGATGGTCCTACGAGCAGTACTTC

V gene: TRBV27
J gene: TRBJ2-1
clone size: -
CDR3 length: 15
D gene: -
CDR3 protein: CASSLRPGSYNEQFF
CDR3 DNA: TGTGCCAGCAGTTTAAGGCCCGGCTCCTACAATGAGCAGTTCTTC

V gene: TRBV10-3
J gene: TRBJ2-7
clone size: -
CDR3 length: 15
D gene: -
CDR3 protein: CAISDRSPKAYEQYF
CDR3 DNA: TGTGCCATCAGTGACCGGTCACCCAAAGCCTACGAGCAGTACTTC

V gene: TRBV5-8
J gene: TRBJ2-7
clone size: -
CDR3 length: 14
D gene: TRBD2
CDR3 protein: CASTPWLAGHEQYF
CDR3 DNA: TGTGCCAGCACCCCGTGGCTAGCGGGCCACGAGCAGTACTTC

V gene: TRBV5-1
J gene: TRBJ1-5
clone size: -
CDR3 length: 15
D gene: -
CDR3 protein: CASSLVGGSNQPQHF
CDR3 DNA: TGCGCCAGCAGCTTGGTAGGTGGGAGCAATCAGCCCCAGCATTTT

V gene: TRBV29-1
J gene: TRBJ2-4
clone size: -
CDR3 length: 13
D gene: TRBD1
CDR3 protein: CSVLPGQGGIQYF
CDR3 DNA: TGCAGCGTCCTACCGGGACAGGGGGGCATTCAGTACTTC

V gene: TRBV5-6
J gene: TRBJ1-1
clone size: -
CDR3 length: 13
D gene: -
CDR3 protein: CASSLDRNTEAFF
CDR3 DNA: TGTGCCAGCAGCTTGGACAGGAACACTGAAGCTTTCTTT

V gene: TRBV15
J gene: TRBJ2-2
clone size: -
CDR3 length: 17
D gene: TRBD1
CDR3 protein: CATSRVFEDRGHRELFF
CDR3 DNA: TGTGCCACCAGCAGAGTTTTTGAGGACAGGGGGCATCGGGAGCTGTTTTTT

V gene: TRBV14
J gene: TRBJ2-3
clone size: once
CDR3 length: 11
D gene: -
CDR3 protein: CASSHTDTQYF
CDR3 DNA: TGTGCCAGCAGCCATACAGATACGCAGTATTTT

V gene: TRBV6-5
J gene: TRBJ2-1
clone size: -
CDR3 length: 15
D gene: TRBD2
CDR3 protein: CASSYGLAGVDEQFF
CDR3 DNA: TGTGCCAGCAGCTACGGACTAGCGGGAGTGGATGAGCAGTTCTTC

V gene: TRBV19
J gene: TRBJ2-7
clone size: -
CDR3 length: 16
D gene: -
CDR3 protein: CASSPWGPTSSYEQYF
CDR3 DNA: TGTGCCAGTAGCCCCTGGGGGCCCACCAGCTCCTACGAGCAGTACTTC

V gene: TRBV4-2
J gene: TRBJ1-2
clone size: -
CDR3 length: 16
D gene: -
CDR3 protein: CASSQVGGGPLGGYTF
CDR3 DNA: TGTGCCAGCAGCCAAGTGGGGGGAGGGCCTCTGGGTGGCTACACCTTC

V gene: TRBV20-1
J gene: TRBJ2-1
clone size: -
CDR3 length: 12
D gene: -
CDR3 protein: CSASWGVDEQFF
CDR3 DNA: TGCAGTGCTAGTTGGGGGGTCGATGAGCAGTTCTTC

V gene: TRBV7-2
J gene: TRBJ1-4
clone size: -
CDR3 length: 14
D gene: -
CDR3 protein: CASSLAAYNEKLFF
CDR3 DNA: TGTGCCAGCAGCTTAGCGGCCTATAATGAAAAACTGTTTTTT

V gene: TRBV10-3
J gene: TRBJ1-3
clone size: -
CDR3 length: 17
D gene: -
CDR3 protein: CAISDGQGLSSGNTIYF
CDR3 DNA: TGTGCCATCAGTGATGGTCAGGGATTGAGCTCTGGAAACACCATATATTTT

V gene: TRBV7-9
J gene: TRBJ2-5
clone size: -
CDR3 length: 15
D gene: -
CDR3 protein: CASSLEGGAQETQYF
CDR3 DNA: TGTGCCAGCAGCTTGGAGGGGGGCGCACAAGAGACCCAGTACTTC

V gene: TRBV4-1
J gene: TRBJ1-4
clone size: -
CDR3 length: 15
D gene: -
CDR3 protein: CASSHYTATNEKLFF
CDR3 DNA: TGCGCCAGCAGCCACTACACCGCAACTAATGAAAAACTGTTTTTT

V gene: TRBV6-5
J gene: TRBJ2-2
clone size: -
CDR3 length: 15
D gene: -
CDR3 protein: CASSYYARVAGELFF
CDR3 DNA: TGTGCCAGCAGTTACTACGCACGGGTTGCCGGGGAGCTGTTTTTT

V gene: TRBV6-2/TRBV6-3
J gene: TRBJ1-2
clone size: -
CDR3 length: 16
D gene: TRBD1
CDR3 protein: CASSYSGTGAGVGYTF
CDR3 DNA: TGTGCCAGCAGTTACTCGGGGACAGGGGCCGGCGTAGGCTACACCTTC

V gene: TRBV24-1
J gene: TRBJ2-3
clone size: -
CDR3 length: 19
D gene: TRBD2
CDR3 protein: CATSSPRTSGRPGTDTQYF
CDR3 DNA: TGTGCCACCAGTTCCCCCAGGACTAGCGGGAGGCCTGGCACAGATACGCAGTATTTT

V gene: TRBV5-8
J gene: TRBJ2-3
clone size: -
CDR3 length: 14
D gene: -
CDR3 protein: CASSLIGSEDTQYF
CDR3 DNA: TGTGCCAGCAGCTTAATCGGGAGTGAAGATACGCAGTATTTT

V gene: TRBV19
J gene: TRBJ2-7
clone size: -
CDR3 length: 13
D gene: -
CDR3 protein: CASSNQPGYEQYF
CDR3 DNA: TGTGCCAGTAGTAACCAGCCCGGCTACGAGCAGTACTTC

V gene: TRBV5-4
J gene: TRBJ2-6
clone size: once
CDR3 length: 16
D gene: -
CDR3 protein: CASSYPGLDGANVLTF
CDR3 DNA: TGTGCCAGCAGCTACCCGGGACTGGATGGGGCCAACGTCCTGACTTTC

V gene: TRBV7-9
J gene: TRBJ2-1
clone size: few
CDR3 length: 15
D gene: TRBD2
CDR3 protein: CASSLTVSGRNEQFF
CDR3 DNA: TGTGCCAGCAGCTTAACAGTTAGCGGGAGAAATGAGCAGTTCTTC

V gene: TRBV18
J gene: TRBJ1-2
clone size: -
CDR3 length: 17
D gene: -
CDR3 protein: CASSRNHDMSANYGYTF
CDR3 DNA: TGTGCCAGCTCCCGCAACCACGATATGTCCGCTAACTATGGCTACACCTTC